This TCR beta chain came from a study of blood T cell repertoires in COVID-19. Study information: From T cells, B-cell-depleted T cells, or PBMCs came the material, which was cDNA or gDNA.

In the original analysis: It was from reference gene primer amplification that nucleated cell counts were estimated. The assay was immunoSEQ multiplex PCR, and TCRdb's table has in-frame clones only and misses some. That table supplies the V and J calls and clone size; D and trimming were determined from the DNA. The sample records more than 80,000 clones, 80% to 90% being singletons. The sequencing input was peripheral blood. This TCR was recovered from a man older than 75 with acute or convalescent COVID-19.

CDR3 nucleotide sequence: TGCAGTGCTAAGACCTGGAGACAAGCTTTCTTT. Encoded protein: CSAKTWRQAFF. V and J are TRBV20-1 and TRBJ1-1, with D hard to call. Trimming removed 4 bases from V and 9 bases from J, with 12 bases in between. Per the germline V gene, CDR1 is DFQATT and CDR2 is SNEGSKA (reference sequence). This CDR3 contains 11 residues.